Below are 12 T cell receptor beta chains sequenced from a single sample in a study of T cells after yellow fever vaccination. TCRdb used MiXCR to reprocess the 5' RACE reads, holding one entry per CDR3 protein. There are roughly 150,000 distinct CDR3 sequences in the sample; 6.6% occur only once, and 0.55% to 0.7% lies in the top ten. Source: CD4+ T cells sorted from PBMCs, taken 10 days after the yellow fever booster vaccination. The receptors here all came from a man younger than 40 who received the YFV17D yellow fever vaccine.

The rearrangement links TRBV20-1 to TRBJ1-2; TRBD1 aligns across 7 bases. In germline, CDR1 is DFQATT, CDR2 SNEGSKA (reference sequence). Trimming at V came to 4 bases and at J to 4 bases, leaving 6 bases not matched to a gene. The CDR3 sequence is 13 residues long. CDR3 in DNA: TGCAGTGCTACCAGGGGACAGATCTATGGCTACACCTTC. Residues: CSATRGQIYGYTF.

This clonotype appeared many times. The CDR3 region has the DNA TGCAGCGCTGTACTAGCCGGTGAGACCCAGTACTTC. It is translated as CSAVLAGETQYF. The chain employs TRBV29-1 and TRBJ2-5, with D possibly matching TRBD2 (6 bases). Germline V gene lookup returns CDR1 SQVTM and CDR2 ANQGSEA. The CDR3 is 12 amino acids. Trimming took 7 bases from V and 5 from J, leaving 14 bases between them. The full variable domain, its missing parts supplied by reference TRBV29-1 and TRBJ2-5, is SAVISQKPSRDICQRGTSLTIQCQVDSQVTMMFWYRQQPGQSLTLIATANQGSEATYESGFVIDKFPISRPNLTFSTLTVSNMSPEDSSIYLCSAVLAGETQYFGPGTRLLVL.

The genes are TRBV7-9 and TRBJ2-1, with TRBD2 as a possible D gene (6 bases). Trimming cost V 3 bases and J 0 bases, with 9 bases left between them. Germline assignment: CDR1 SEHNR and CDR2 FQNEAQ (reference sequence). This CDR3 is built from 15 residues. The CDR3: CASSFSGLSYNEQFF. The CDR3 region has the DNA TGTGCCAGCAGCTTCAGCGGGCTCTCCTACAATGAGCAGTTCTTC.

This clonotype has ten or more counts. This rearrangement joins TRBV5-1 to TRBJ2-3, with D perhaps matching TRBD1 or TRBD2 (6 bases each). The V end lost 2 bases, the J end lost 8 bases, and 15 bases lay between the germline ends. The germline V gene encodes CDR1 SGHRS and CDR2 YFSETQ. CDR3 length equals 14 residues. Written as DNA, the CDR3 is TGCGCCAGCAGCTTTGAGCGGGCAGGGGCTACGCAGTATTTT. Translated: CASSFERAGATQYF.

This clonotype was counted many times. The rearrangement uses TRBV14 and TRBJ2-7; no definite D call. The CDR3 runs to 14 residues. Trimming took off 1 base at V and 3 bases at J, with 10 bases between the two ends. CDR1 is SGHDN, CDR2 FVKESK, per germline. CDR3 in amino acids: CASSQVGGYYEQYF. CDR3 sequence (DNA): TGTGCCAGCAGCCAAGTAGGCGGATACTACGAGCAGTACTTC.

This clonotype occurred many times. V usage is TRBV11-3 and J usage is TRBJ2-1; TRBD2 matches 11 bases. Germline V lookup: CDR1 SGHNT, CDR2 YENEEA. The CDR3 is made up of 16 amino acids. J lost 8 bases, V lost 3 bases, and 9 bases had no gene match. CDR3 sequence reads: CASSFGGSGRGDEQFF. Here the CDR3 DNA reads TGTGCCAGCAGCTTCGGGGGTAGCGGGAGGGGAGATGAGCAGTTCTTC. Looking up the rest from reference TRBV11-3 and TRBJ2-1 gives the full variable domain: EAGVVQSPRYKIIEKKQPVAFWCNPISGHNTLYWYLQNLGQGPELLIRYENEEAVDDSQLPKDRFSAERLKGVDSTLKIQPAELGDSAVYLCASSFGGSGRGDEQFFGPGTRLTVL.

This clonotype was seen at least ten times. The CDR3: CASSPLDGRESGQFF. The CDR3, as DNA: TGTGCCAGCAGCCCCCTTGATGGCCGAGAGTCTGGGCAGTTCTTC. V gene TRBV27 combines with J gene TRBJ2-1; no clear D. CDR1 and CDR2 (germline): MNHEY, SMNVEV (reference sequence). Trimming pared 6 bases from V and 12 bases from J, leaving 24 bases between. The CDR3 totals 15 residues.

This clonotype was detected ten times or more. The chain links TRBV7-9 to TRBJ2-4; 14 nucleotides agree with TRBD2. The CDR3 consists of 16 residues. Per the germline V gene, CDR1 is SEHNR and CDR2 is FQNEAQ (reference sequence). The J segment lost 8 bases and the V segment lost 5 bases, leaving 8 bases of the junction unmatched. This CDR3 reads CASSGGTSGSVYIQYF. The CDR3 nucleotides read TGTGCCAGCAGCGGAGGGACTAGCGGGAGTGTGTACATTCAGTACTTC.

This clonotype appeared many times. This chain connects TRBV29-1 to TRBJ2-7, with 8 bases that match TRBD1. The junction had 8 bases not matched to a gene; V was cut back by 3 bases and J by 1 base. The CDR3 loop spans 15 amino acids. Germline CDR1 is SQVTM and CDR2 is ANQGSEA. CDR3 nucleotides: TGCAGCGTTGATGTCGAGACAGGGGTGTCCTACGAGCAGTACTTC. This sequence encodes CSVDVETGVSYEQYF.

Only a few counts were recorded for this clonotype. The rearrangement links TRBV23-1 to TRBJ2-2; perhaps TRBD2 as D (5 bases). TRBV23-1 is identified as an open reading frame with a role that is uncertain. Trimming cost V 4 bases and J 0 bases, with 15 bases left between them. This CDR3 comprises 17 residues. The CDR3 DNA follows: TGCGCCAGCAGTCCCTCGGGAAGGAGCGCGAACACCGGGGAGCTGTTTTTT. This translates into CASSPSGRSANTGELFF.

At least ten counts were recorded for this clonotype. The chain links TRBV27 to TRBJ2-2; perhaps D is TRBD1 or TRBD2 (5 bases each). There are 13 residues in the CDR3. CDR1 is MNHEY and CDR2 is SMNVEV in the germline V gene (reference sequence). The ends were cut back, 11 bases at V and 2 bases at J, with 12 bases in the middle. CDR3 loop: CASGTYNTGELFF. The CDR3, as DNA: TGTGCCTCCGGGACCTATAACACCGGGGAGCTGTTTTTT.

The chain recombines TRBV7-2 with TRBJ1-2; D is perhaps TRBD1 (6 bases). Trimming took off 0 bases at V and 7 bases at J, with 15 bases between the two ends. The CDR3 is 15 amino acids. The germline gives CDR1 SGHTA, CDR2 FQGNSA. The CDR3 reads CASSLANLDRVGYTF. CDR3 nucleotide sequence: TGTGCCAGCAGCTTAGCGAATTTGGACAGAGTTGGCTACACCTTC.